One T cell receptor gamma chain is described in this entry. This clone is large (0.1 to 1%) in its sample. The clone's antigen remains unknown. Base qualities are missing; no much larger clone stands one base away. The sample contains more than one DNA sequence encoding this CDR3. Staining of thymocytes was performed with Zombie NIR viability dye and with antibodies against CD3 (UCHT1), TCRgammadelta (11F2), TCRVgamma9 (IMMU360) and TCRVdelta2 (IMMU389). From human fetal and pediatric thymuses, sorted Vgamma9Vdelta2 and nonVgamma9Vdelta2 gammadelta thymocytes were used to generate bulk TRD and TRG CDR3 repertoires separately. Children undergoing cardiac surgery in Belgium were the source of the pediatric thymus tissue. The pediatric thymus donors in the study ranged in age from roughly 1 to 12 years. Thymic cell suspensions were made from fetal and post-natal thymuses as previously described. NonVgamma9Vdelta2 thymocytes were sorted as CD3+ gammadeltaTCR+ cells that did not have the Vgamma9+Vdelta2+ phenotype. A FACS Aria III cell sorter (BD Biosciences) was used for cell sorting.

The CDR3, cysteine through phenylalanine, is 14 amino acids long. The entry retains the CDR3 DNA only, 42 bases that are in frame from base 1. V and J are trimmed by 5 bases and 0 bases, and the gene matches miss 3 bases of the junction. The germline V gene specifies VENAVY as CDR1 and YDSYNSRV as CDR2. This specimen belongs to a study of fetal and pediatric gammadelta thymocytes (dated by TCRdb to between 2021 and 2024). Describing the broader study: The bulk gammadelta thymocyte repertoires, which combined previously published data with newly generated, unpublished data, were used to reinforce a single-cell study of gammadelta thymocyte development. The set of bulk gammadelta thymocyte repertoires included some ten subjects in total: 3 fetal thymus donors and 7 pediatric thymus donors. Bulk gammadelta thymocyte repertoires combined previously published data (refs 27,28) with unpublished data. Bulk TCR repertoire data were included to raise the number of subjects and reinforce the CDR3 publicity analysis.

Sequencing took place on an Illumina MiSeq. Per the original workflow: For the publicity analysis, the Vgamma9Vdelta2 and nonVgamma9Vdelta2 bulk CDR3 files from each subject were merged to form one combined repertoire per subject. CDR3 publicity was scored from 0 to 19 by checking each amino acid sequence across 9 single-cell datasets and about ten bulk repertoires, using base R and dplyr. TCRdb called clones from the public reads with CATT, and repeated DNA sequences were later combined into one row. These V and J calls are TCRdb output, not the study's own analysis. Within this sample are over 850 gamma-chain clones, with roughly 4.5% of them counted one time only. Together, the top ten hold around 7.1% of the sample. General study outcomes and caveats: Fetal gammadelta thymocyte repertoires were previously reported to be enriched for TRDV2, TRGV8 and TRGV9 usage, low N additions and public CDR3s compared with post-natal repertoires.

Input material: non-Vgamma9Vdelta2 gamma-delta T cells from the thymus. Taken with the paper, the label for cell subset or site translates to: CD3+gammadeltaTCR+ thymocytes not co-expressing Vgamma9 and Vdelta2. The chain links TRGV8 with TRGJP2. The receptor's source is a child who underwent cardiac surgery and was recorded as healthy. The CDR3 protein is CATWVNSSDWIKTF. The base sequence is TGTGCCACCTGGGTGAATAGTAGTGATTGGATCAAGACGTTT.